The source of this T cell receptor (beta chain) is a study of beta chain features in type 1 diabetes. Turning to the study itself: The study examined more than 100,000,000 sorted cells across all samples.

cDNA synthesis used the whole RNA isolate, giving expressed TCRB sequences. Around 3.7 million reads was the average for naive, central memory and regulatory T cell samples. This table comes from immunoSEQ multiplex PCR, and its TCRdb copy is limited to in-frame clones, with some not included. Among about 130,000 clones listed, around 9% were seen once. The CDR3 extends over 14 amino acids. The V and J ends lost 7 bases and 5 bases, in that order; junction bases with no gene match: 9. CDR1 and CDR2 (germline): MDHEN, SYDVKM. Turning to this clone: Its matching antigen is unknown.

Study-level points and caveats: Cells with high TCR expression could be over-represented by cDNA sequencing. Moderate yet significant TCRB CDR3 shortening was seen in Type 1 diabetes patients in all four CD4+ subsets.

This TCR derives from a man younger than 45 with type 1 diabetes. Sequencing input: central memory CD4+ T cells from blood. The gene calls are TRBV28 and TRBJ2-7; 9 bases are shared with TRBD1. The CDR3, as DNA: TGTGCCAGCACCCGAGACAGGGGGGCCCACGAGCAGTACTTC. Protein product: CASTRDRGAHEQYF. Full variable domain (remainder filled in from reference TRBV28 and TRBJ2-7): DVKVTQSSRYLVKRTGEKVFLECVQDMDHENMFWYRQDPGLGLRLIYFSYDVKMKEKGDIPEGYSVSREKKERFSLILESASTNQTSMYLCASTRDRGAHEQYFGPGTRLTVT.